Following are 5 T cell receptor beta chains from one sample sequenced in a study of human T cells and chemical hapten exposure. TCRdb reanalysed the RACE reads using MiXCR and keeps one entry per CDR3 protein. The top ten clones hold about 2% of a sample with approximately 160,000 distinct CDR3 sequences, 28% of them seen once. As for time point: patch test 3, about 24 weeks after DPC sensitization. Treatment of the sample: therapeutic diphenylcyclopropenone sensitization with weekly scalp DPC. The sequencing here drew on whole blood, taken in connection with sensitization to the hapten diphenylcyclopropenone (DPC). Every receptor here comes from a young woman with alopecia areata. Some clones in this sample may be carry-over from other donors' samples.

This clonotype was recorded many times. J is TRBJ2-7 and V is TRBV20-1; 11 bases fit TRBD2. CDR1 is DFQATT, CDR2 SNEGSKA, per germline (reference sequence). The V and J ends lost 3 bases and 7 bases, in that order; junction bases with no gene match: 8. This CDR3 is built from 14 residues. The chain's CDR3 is CSARLAGGRYEQYF. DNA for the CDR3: TGCAGTGCTAGGCTAGCGGGGGGACGCTATGAGCAGTACTTC.

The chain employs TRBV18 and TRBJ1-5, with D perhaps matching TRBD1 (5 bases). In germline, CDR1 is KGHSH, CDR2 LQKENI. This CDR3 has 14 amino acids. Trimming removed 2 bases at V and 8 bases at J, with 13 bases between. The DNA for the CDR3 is TGTGCCAGCTCACCAATGCAGGGAACGGAGCCCCAGCATTTT. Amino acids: CASSPMQGTEPQHF.

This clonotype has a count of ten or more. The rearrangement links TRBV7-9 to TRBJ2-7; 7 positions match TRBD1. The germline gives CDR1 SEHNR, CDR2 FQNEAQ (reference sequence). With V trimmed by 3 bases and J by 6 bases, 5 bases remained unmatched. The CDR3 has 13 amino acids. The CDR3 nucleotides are TGTGCCAGCAGCTTGCAGACAGGGACCGAGCAGTACTTC. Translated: CASSLQTGTEQYF.

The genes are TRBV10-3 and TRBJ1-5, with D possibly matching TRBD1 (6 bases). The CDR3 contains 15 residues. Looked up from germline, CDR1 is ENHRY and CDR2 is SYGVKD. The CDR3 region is CVTREQGNVIQPQHF. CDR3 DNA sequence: TGTGTCACGAGGGAGCAGGGGAATGTGATTCAGCCCCAGCATTTT.

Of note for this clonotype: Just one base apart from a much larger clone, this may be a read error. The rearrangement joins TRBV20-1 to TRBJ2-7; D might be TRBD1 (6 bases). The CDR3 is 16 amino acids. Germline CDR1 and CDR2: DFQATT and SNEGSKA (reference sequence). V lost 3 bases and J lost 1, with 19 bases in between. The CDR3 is CSASGFGTRDSYEQYF. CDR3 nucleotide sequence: TGCAGTGCTAGCGGTTTTGGGACAAGGGATTCCTACGAGCAGTACTTC.